Given below is one T cell receptor (beta chain) in context. CDR3 length equals 15 residues. CDR1 is SGHAT and CDR2 is FQNNGV in the germline V gene. V lost 5 bases, J lost 0 bases, and 14 bases lay in between. The authors' processing: Counts of nucleated cells, estimated from reference gene primer amplification, were obtained. Profiling relied on immunoSEQ multiplex PCR, and the TCRdb table lists in-frame clones only, not all of them. V and J calls and clone size follow that table, whereas D and trimming were derived from the DNA. The data show roughly 200,000 clones, approximately 86% seen once. This entry belongs to a study of blood T cell repertoires in COVID-19. Study summary: Donors in the United States, Italy and Spain gave samples during acute or convalescent COVID-19. The cDNA or gDNA used as material had been derived from T cells, B-cell-depleted T cells, or PBMCs.

The sequence came from a man aged 18 to 30 with active or convalescent COVID-19. This chain connects TRBV11-2 to TRBJ2-7, with unresolved D. Sequencing was performed on peripheral blood. CDR3 protein: CASSVDPATSYEQYF. In nucleotides, the CDR3 is TGTGCCAGCAGCGTTGATCCCGCTACCTCCTACGAGCAGTACTTC.